This T cell receptor beta chain was documented in a study of OX40 agonist ivuxolimab in advanced cancers. Repertoires were generated with immunoSEQ multiplex PCR, while TCRdb's copy carries only in-frame clones and drops some. This table has roughly 92,000 clones, roughly nine tenths appearing once. The CDR3 length is 15 residues. Germline V gene data show CDR1 as MDHEN and CDR2 as SYDVKM. J gave up 4 bases and V 7 bases, and 11 bases lay outside the gene matches. V gene TRBV28 combines with J gene TRBJ2-5, with 8 bases lining up with TRBD2. The TCR was taken from an adult with an advanced solid tumor such as melanoma, head and neck, liver or kidney cancer. Sequenced here: CD4+ or CD8+ T cells sorted from blood, sampled in a trial of the OX40 agonist ivuxolimab. The CDR3 DNA sequence: TGTGCCAGCACCCCAAGCGGGGGAAGGGTAGAGACCCAGTACTTC. Encoded protein: CASTPSGGRVETQYF.